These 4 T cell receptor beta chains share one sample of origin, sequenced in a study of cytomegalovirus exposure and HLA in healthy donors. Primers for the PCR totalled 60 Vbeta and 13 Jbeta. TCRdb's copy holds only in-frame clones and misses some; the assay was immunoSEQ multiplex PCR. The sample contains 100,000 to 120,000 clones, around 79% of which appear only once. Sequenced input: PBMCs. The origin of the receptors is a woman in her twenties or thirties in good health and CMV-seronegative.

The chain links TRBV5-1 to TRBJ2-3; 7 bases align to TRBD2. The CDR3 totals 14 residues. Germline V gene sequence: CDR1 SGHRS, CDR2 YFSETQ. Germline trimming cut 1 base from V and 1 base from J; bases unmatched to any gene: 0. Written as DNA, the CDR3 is TGCGCCAGCAGCTTGACTAGCGGCACAGATACGCAGTATTTT. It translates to CASSLTSGTDTQYF.

The CDR3 loop is CASSQFLEETQYF. In nucleotides, the CDR3 is TGCGCCAGCAGCCAATTTCTCGAGGAGACCCAGTACTTC. The rearrangement joins TRBV4-1 to TRBJ2-5; D call uncertain. V was clipped by 2 bases and J by 5 bases, with 9 bases between them. The CDR3 runs to 13 residues. Per germline, CDR1 MGHRA and CDR2 YSYEKL.

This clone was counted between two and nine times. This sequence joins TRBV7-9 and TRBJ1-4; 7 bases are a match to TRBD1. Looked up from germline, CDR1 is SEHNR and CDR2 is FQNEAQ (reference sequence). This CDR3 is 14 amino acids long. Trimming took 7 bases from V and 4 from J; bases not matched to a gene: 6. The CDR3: CASTRTGNNEKLFF. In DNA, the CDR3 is TGTGCCAGCACCCGGACAGGCAATAATGAAAAACTGTTTTTT.

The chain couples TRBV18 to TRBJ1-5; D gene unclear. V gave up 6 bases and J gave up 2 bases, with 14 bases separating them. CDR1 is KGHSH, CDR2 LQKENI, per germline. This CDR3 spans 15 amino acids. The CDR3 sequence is CASSQEAVRNQPQHF. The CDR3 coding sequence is TGTGCCAGCTCCCAAGAGGCAGTTCGCAATCAGCCCCAGCATTTT. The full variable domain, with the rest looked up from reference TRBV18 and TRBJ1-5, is NAGVMQNPRHLVRRRGQEARLRCSPMKGHSHVYWYRQLPEEGLKFMVYLQKENIIDESGMPKERFSAEFPKEGPSILRIQQVVRGDSAAYFCASSQEAVRNQPQHFGDGTRLSIL.